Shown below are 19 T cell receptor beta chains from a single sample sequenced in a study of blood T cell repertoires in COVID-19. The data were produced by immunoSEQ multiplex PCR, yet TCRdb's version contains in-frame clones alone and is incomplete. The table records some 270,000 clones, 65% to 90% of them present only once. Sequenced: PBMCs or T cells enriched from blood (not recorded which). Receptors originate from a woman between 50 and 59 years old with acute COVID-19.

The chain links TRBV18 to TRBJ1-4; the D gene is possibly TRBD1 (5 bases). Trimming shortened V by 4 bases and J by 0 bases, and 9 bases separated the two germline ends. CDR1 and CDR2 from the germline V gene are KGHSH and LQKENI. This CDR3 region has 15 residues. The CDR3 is CASSLQGATNEKLFF. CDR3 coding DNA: TGTGCCAGCTCACTGCAGGGTGCAACTAATGAAAAACTGTTTTTT.

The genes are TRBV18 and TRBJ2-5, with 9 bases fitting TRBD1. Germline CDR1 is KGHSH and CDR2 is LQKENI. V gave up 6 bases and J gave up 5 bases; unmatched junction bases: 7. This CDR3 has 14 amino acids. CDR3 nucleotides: TGTGCCAGCTCGTACTACGGGACAGGGGAGACCCAGTACTTC. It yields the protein CASSYYGTGETQYF.

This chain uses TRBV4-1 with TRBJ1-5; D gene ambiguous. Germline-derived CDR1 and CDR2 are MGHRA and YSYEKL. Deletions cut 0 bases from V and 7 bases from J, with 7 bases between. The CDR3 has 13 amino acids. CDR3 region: CASSQDEWQPQHF. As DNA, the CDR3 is TGCGCCAGCAGCCAAGATGAGTGGCAGCCCCAGCATTTT.

CDR3 sequence: CASSQSWAGEGYGYTF. CDR3 sequence (DNA): TGCGCCAGCAGTCAATCGTGGGCAGGGGAAGGCTATGGCTACACCTTC. The chain uses TRBV23-1 and TRBJ1-2; tentative D call: TRBD1 (6 bases). Being an ORF, TRBV23-1 has a function that is uncertain. This CDR3 is built from 16 residues. V lost 0 bases to trimming and J lost 4 bases, with 15 bases between them.

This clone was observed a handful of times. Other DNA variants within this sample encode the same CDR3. The CDR3 loop reads CASSQVGGSGANVLTF. CDR3 DNA sequence: TGCGCCAGCAGCCAAGTAGGAGGATCTGGGGCCAACGTCCTGACTTTC. The chain links TRBV4-3 to TRBJ2-6, with D maybe TRBD2 (5 bases). Germline V gene data show CDR1 as LGHNA and CDR2 as YSLEER. Trimming left V 1 base short and J 1 base short, with 8 bases between. The CDR3 consists of 16 residues.

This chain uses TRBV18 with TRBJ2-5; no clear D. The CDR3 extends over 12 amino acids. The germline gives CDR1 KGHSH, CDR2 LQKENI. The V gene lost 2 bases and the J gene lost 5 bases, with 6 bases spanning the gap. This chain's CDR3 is CASSPNSETQYF. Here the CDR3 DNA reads TGTGCCAGCTCACCAAATTCGGAGACCCAGTACTTC. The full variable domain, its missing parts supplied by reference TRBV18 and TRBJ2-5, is NAGVMQNPRHLVRRRGQEARLRCSPMKGHSHVYWYRQLPEEGLKFMVYLQKENIIDESGMPKERFSAEFPKEGPSILRIQQVVRGDSAAYFCASSPNSETQYFGPGTRLLVL.

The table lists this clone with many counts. The chain's CDR3 is CASSARSPPRELFF. CDR3 DNA sequence: TGTGCCAGCAGCGCCAGATCCCCTCCCAGGGAGCTGTTTTTT. J is TRBJ2-2 and V is TRBV7-8; D is unresolved. The V gene lost 5 bases and the J gene lost 9 bases, with 16 bases spanning the gap. Per the germline V gene, CDR1 is SGHVS and CDR2 is FQNEAQ. There are 14 residues in the CDR3.

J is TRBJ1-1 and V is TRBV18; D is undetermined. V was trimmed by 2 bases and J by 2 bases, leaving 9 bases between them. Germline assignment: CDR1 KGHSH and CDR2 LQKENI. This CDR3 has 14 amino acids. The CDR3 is CASSPAVVNTEAFF. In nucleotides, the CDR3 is TGTGCCAGCTCACCAGCCGTAGTTAACACTGAAGCTTTCTTT.

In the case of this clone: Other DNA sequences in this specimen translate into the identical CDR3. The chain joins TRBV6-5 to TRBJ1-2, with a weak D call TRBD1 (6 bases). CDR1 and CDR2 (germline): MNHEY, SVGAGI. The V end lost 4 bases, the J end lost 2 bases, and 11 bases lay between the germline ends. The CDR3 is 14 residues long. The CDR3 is CASSSRTANYGYTF. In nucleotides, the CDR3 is TGTGCCAGCAGTTCCAGGACAGCGAACTATGGCTACACCTTC.

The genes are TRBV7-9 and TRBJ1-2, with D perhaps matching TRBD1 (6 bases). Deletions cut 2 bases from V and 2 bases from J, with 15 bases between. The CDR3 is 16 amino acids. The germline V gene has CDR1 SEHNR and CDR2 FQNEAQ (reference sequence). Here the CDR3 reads CASSLFSGQLNYGYTF. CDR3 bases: TGTGCCAGCAGCTTATTTTCCGGACAGTTAAACTATGGCTACACCTTC.

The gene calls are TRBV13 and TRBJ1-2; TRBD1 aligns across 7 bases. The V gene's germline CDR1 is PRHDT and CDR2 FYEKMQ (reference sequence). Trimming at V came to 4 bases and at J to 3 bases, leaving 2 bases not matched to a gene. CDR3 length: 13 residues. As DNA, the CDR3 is TGTGCCAGCAGCTCCAGGGGGGACTATGGCTACACCTTC. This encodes CASSSRGDYGYTF.

Here the CDR3 reads CAWRPELNSPLHF. The DNA for the CDR3 is TGTGCCTGGAGACCGGAACTAAATTCACCCCTCCACTTT. The chain is built from TRBV30 and TRBJ1-6; no clear D. The germline V and J ends were trimmed by 3 bases and 7 bases, with 10 bases remaining between them. CDR1 and CDR2 from the germline V gene are GTSNPN and SVGIG (reference sequence). The CDR3 runs to 13 residues.

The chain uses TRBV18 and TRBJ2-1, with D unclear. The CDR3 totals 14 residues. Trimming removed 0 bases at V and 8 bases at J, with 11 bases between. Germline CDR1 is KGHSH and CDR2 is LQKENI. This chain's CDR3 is CASSPPNPSDEQFF. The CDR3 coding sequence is TGTGCCAGCTCACCACCGAACCCCTCGGATGAGCAGTTCTTC.

In nucleotides, the CDR3 is TGTGCCAGCAGCCAAGATCGGTCCGGAGGGGAGACCCAGTACTTC. Encoded protein: CASSQDRSGGETQYF. The V gene is TRBV3-1 (or the pseudogene TRBV3-2), the J gene TRBJ2-5; TRBD2 might be the D (6 bases). CDR3 size: 15 residues. Trimming stripped 0 bases from V and 5 bases from J, with 13 bases between. CDR1 and CDR2 (germline): LGHDT, YNNKEL (reference sequence).

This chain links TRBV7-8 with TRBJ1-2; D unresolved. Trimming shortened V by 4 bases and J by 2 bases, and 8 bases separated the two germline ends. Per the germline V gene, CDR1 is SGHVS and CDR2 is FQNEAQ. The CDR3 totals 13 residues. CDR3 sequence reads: CASSSDTNYGYTF. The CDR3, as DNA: TGTGCCAGCAGCTCAGACACAAACTATGGCTACACCTTC.

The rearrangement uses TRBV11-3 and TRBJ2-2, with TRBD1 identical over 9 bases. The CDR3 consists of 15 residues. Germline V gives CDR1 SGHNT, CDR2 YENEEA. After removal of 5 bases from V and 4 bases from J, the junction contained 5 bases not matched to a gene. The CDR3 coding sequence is TGTGCCAGCAGCCCGGGACAGGGTTTCACCGGGGAGCTGTTTTTT. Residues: CASSPGQGFTGELFF.

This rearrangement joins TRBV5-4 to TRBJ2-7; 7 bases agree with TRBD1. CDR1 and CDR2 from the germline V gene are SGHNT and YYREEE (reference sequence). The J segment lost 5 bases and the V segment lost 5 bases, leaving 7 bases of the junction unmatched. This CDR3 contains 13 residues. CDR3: CASSKGTDDEQYF. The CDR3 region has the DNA TGTGCCAGCAGTAAGGGGACAGACGACGAGCAGTACTTC.

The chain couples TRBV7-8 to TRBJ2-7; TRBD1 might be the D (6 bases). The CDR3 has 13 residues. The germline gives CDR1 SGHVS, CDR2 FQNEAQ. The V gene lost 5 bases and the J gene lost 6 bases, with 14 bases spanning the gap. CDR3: CASSRVQGREQYF. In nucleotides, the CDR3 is TGTGCCAGCAGCCGAGTACAGGGCCGCGAGCAGTACTTC.

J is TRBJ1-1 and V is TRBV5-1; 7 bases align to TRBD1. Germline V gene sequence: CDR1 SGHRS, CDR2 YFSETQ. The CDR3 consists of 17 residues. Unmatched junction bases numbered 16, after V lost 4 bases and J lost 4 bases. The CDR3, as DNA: TGCGCCAGCAGCCGTGAAGGGAGGACTTCAGGGGGCACTGAAGCTTTCTTT. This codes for CASSREGRTSGGTEAFF.